Listed here are 5 T cell receptor beta chains from one sample, sequenced in a study of CD4 T cells in relation to SARS-CoV-2 and coronaviruses. TCRdb's table, derived via immunoSEQ multiplex PCR, lists solely in-frame clones and lacks some. This table holds about 64,000 clones, approximately 94% found once. Before the COVID-19 pandemic, during about 2011-2019, CD4+ T cells were taken from unexposed donors. The sample comprised naive CD4+ T cells from PBMCs. Sample subset: naive CD4+ T cells isolated by negative enrichment. The source is a human donor in good health.

Comment on this clone: Other DNA sequences in this sample translate to the same CDR3. The chain carries TRBV18 and TRBJ2-2; D gene ambiguous. The CDR3 extends over 13 amino acids. Per the germline V gene, CDR1 is KGHSH and CDR2 is LQKENI. V lost 6 bases to trimming and J lost 0 bases, with 5 bases between them. The CDR3 spells CASSPANTGELFF. The CDR3 nucleotides read TGTGCCAGCTCGCCAGCGAACACCGGGGAGCTGTTTTTT.

The V and J genes are TRBV4-2 and TRBJ2-7; TRBD2 matches 7 bases. Germline V gene sequence: CDR1 LGHNA, CDR2 YNFKEQ. V dropped 0 bases and J dropped 5; count of bases not matched to a gene: 10. The CDR3 sequence is 16 residues long. This CDR3 reads CASSQDRSGRRNEQYF. CDR3 coding DNA: TGTGCCAGCAGCCAAGATAGATCCGGGAGGAGGAACGAGCAGTACTTC.

V gene TRBV6-5 combines with J gene TRBJ1-1; 9 bases fit TRBD1. The germline V gene encodes CDR1 MNHEY and CDR2 SVGAGI. The V segment lost 6 bases and the J segment 7 bases; nucleotides outside the gene matches: 3. This CDR3 contains 12 residues. CDR3 sequence (DNA): TGTGCCAGCAGACAGGGGGCCTTTGAAGCTTTCTTT. Translated, it gives CASRQGAFEAFF.

CDR3 bases: TGTGCCAGCAGTCCCGAAGGACTGAACAATCAGCCCCAGCATTTT. Encoded protein: CASSPEGLNNQPQHF. The genes are TRBV2 and TRBJ1-5; D gene ambiguous. The germline CDR1 and CDR2 sequences are SNHLY and FYNNEI. The germline V and J ends were trimmed by 5 bases and 3 bases, with 14 bases remaining between them. The CDR3 sequence is 15 residues long.

This clone was seen only once. The gene calls are TRBV30 and TRBJ2-1; 9 bases are shared with TRBD2. This CDR3 comprises 21 residues. J lost 0 bases, V lost 8 bases, and 26 bases had no gene match. Germline lookup yields CDR1 GTSNPN and CDR2 SVGIG (reference sequence). CDR3 bases: TGTGCCGGACAAAGGGGGCCACGGGCTAGCGGGACTCTATCCTCCTACAATGAGCAGTTCTTC. It yields the protein CAGQRGPRASGTLSSYNEQFF.